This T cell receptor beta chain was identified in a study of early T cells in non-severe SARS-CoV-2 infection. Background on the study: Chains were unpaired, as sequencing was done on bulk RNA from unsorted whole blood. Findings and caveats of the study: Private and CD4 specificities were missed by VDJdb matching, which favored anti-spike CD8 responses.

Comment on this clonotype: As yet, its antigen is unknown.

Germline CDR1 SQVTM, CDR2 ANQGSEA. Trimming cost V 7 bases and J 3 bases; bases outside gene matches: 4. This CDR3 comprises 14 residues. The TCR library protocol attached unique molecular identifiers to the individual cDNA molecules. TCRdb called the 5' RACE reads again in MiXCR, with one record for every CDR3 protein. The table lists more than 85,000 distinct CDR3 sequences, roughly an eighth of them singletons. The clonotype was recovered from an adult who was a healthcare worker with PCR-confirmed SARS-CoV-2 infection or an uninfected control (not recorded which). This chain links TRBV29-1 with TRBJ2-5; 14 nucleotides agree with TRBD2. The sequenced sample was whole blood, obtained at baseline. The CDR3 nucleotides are TGCAGCGGAGGACTAGCGGGGGGCGAAGAGACCCAGTACTTC. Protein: CSGGLAGGEETQYF.